This T cell receptor beta chain was obtained from a study of shared clonotypes between healthy human individuals. Points on this clone: The same CDR3 can be traced to other DNA sequences in this sample.

The CDR3 is 11 residues long. The germline V gene has CDR1 SGHNT and CDR2 YYREEE (reference sequence). V was trimmed by 2 bases and J by 5 bases, leaving 3 bases between them. Sequencing used immunoSEQ multiplex PCR; TCRdb keeps in-frame clones, though not all of them. The sample holds some 320,000 clones, around nine tenths seen once. This rearrangement joins TRBV5-4 to TRBJ2-3, with D unclear. The sequence was obtained from a man younger than 35 in good health. Sequencing was done on a sample of memory CD8+ T cells sorted from blood. Described subset: CD45RO+ cells pooled with CCR7-negative TemRA cells. The CDR3 region has the DNA TGTGCCAGCAGCTTTGGAGATACGCAGTATTTT. Its protein product is CASSFGDTQYF.